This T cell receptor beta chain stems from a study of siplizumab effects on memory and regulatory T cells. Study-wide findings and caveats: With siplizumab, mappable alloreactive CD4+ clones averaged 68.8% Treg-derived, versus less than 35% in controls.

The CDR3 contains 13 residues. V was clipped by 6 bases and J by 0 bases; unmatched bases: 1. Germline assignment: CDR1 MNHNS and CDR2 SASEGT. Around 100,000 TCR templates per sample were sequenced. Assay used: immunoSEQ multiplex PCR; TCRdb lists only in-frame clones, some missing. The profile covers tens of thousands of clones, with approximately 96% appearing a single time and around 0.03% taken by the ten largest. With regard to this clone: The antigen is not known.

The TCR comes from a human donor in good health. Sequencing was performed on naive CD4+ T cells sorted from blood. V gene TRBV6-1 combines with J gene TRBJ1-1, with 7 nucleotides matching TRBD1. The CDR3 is CASSGTVNTEAFF. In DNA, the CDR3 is TGTGCCAGCAGCGGGACAGTGAACACTGAAGCTTTCTTT.